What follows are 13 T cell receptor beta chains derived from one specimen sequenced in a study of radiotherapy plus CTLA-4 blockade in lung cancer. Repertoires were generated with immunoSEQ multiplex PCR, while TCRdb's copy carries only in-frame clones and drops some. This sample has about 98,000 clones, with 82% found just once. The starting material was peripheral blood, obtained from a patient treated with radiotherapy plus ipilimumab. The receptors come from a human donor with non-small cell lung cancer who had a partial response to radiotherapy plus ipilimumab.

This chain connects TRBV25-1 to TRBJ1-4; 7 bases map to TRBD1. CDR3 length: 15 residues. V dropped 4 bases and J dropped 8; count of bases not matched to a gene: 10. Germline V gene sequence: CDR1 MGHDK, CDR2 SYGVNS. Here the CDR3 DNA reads TGTGCCAGCAGTGGGCTAGGGGGCGCGGAAGAAAAACTGTTTTTT. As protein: CASSGLGGAEEKLFF.

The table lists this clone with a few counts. The CDR3 DNA follows: TGTGCCAGTAGTAAAGGGACAGGGGGCTCCTACGAGCAGTACTTC. Amino acid sequence: CASSKGTGGSYEQYF. The rearrangement links TRBV19 to TRBJ2-7, with 11 bases that match TRBD1. The CDR3 has 15 amino acids. Trimming removed 4 bases from V and 0 bases from J; junction bases left unmatched: 2. In germline, CDR1 is LNHDA, CDR2 SQIVND (reference sequence).

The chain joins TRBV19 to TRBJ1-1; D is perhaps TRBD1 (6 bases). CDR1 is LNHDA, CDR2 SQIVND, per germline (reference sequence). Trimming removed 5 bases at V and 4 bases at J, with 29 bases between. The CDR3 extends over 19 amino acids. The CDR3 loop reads CASSLPGQSFFPDGTEAFF. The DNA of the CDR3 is TGTGCCAGTAGTCTCCCGGGACAATCTTTCTTTCCTGATGGCACTGAAGCTTTCTTT. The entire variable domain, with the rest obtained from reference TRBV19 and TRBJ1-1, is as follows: DGGITQSPKYLFRKEGQNVTLSCEQNLNHDAMYWYRQDPGQGLRLIYYSQIVNDFQKGDIAEGYSVSREKKESFPLTVTSAQKNPTAFYLCASSLPGQSFFPDGTEAFFGQGTRLTVV.

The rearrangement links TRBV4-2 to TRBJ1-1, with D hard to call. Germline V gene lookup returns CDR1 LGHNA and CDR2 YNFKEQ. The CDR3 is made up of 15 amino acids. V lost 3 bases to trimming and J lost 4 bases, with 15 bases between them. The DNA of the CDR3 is TGTGCCAGCAGCCACGACGTGGAGGCCAGCACTGAAGCTTTCTTT. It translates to CASSHDVEASTEAFF.

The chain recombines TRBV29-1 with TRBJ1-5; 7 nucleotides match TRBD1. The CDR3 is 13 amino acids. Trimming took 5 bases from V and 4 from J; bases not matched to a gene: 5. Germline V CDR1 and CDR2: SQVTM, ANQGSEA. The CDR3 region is CSVWPGGNQPQHF. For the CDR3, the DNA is TGCAGCGTTTGGCCAGGGGGGAATCAGCCCCAGCATTTT.

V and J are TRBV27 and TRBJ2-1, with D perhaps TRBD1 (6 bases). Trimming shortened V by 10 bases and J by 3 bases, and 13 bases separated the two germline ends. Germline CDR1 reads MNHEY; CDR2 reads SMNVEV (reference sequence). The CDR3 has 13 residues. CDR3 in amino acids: CATRQAIYNEQFF. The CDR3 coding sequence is TGTGCCACAAGACAGGCAATCTACAATGAGCAGTTCTTC.

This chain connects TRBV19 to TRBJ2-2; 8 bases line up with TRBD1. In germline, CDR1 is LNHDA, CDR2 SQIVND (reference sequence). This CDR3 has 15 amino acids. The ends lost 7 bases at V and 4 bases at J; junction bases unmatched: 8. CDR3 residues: CASNAGGDGTGELFF. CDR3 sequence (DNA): TGTGCCAGTAACGCAGGGGGCGACGGCACCGGGGAGCTGTTTTTT.

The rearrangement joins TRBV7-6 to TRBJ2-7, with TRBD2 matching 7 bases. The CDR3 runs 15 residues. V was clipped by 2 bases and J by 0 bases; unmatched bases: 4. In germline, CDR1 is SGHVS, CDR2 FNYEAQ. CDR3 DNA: TGTGCCAGCAGCTTAACCGGGGGGAGCTCCTACGAGCAGTACTTC. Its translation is CASSLTGGSSYEQYF. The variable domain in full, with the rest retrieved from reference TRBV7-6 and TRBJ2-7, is GAGVSQSPRYKVTKRGQDVALRCDPISGHVSLYWYRQALGQGPEFLTYFNYEAQQDKSGLPNDRFSAERPEGSISTLTIQRTEQRDSAMYRCASSLTGGSSYEQYFGPGTRLTVT.

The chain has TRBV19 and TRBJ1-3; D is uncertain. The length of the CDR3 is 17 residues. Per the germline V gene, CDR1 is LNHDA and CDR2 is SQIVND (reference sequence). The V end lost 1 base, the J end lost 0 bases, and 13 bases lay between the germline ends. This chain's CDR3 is CASSIGRLASSGNTIYF. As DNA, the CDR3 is TGTGCCAGTAGTATAGGGCGGCTTGCGAGCTCTGGAAACACCATATATTTT.

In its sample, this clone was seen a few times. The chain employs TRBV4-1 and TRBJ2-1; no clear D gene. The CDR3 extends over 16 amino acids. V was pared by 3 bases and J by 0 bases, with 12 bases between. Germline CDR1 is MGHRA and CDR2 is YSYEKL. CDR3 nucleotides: TGCGCCAGCAGCCAGGTCGACTTGTTCTCCTACAATGAGCAGTTCTTC. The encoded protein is CASSQVDLFSYNEQFF.

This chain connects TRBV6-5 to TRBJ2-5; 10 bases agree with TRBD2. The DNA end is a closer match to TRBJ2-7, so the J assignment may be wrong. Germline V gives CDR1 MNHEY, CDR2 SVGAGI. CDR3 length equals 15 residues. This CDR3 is CASSFRLAGGVEQYF. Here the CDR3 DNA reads TGTGCCAGCAGTTTCCGACTAGCGGGTGGGGTCGAGCAGTACTTC.

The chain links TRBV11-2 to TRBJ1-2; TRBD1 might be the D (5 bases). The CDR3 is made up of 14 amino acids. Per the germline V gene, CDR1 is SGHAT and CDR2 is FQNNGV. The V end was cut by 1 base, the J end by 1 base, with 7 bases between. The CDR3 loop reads CASSLARGNYGYTF. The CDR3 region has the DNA TGTGCCAGCAGCTTAGCAAGGGGTAACTATGGCTACACCTTC. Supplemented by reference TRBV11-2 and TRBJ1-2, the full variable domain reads EAGVAQSPRYKIIEKRQSVAFWCNPISGHATLYWYQQILGQGPKLLIQFQNNGVVDDSQLPKDRFSAERLKGVDSTLKIQPAKLEDSAVYLCASSLARGNYGYTFGSGTRLTVV.

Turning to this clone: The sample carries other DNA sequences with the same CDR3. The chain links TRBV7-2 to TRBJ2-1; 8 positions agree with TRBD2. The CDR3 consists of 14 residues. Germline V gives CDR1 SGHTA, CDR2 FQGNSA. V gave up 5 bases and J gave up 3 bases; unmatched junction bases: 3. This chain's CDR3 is CASSPGLGYNEQFF. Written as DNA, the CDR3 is TGTGCCAGCAGCCCGGGACTAGGCTACAATGAGCAGTTCTTC.